The 24 T cell receptor beta chains listed next were all sequenced from one sample in a study of identical twins. TCRdb called the 5' RACE reads again in MiXCR, with one record for every CDR3 protein. The sample has approximately 680,000 distinct CDR3 sequences, roughly 7.2% seen once. This sample also belongs to another study, concerning yellow fever vaccine responses in identical twins.

What was sequenced was PBMCs. These receptors were collected from a woman aged 18 to 35 in good health.

This clonotype occurred a few times. The genes are TRBV6-5 and TRBJ2-4; TRBD2 might be the D (5 bases). V lost 2 bases and J 0 bases, leaving 8 bases between the germline ends. The CDR3 is made up of 15 amino acids. The germline V gene encodes CDR1 MNHEY and CDR2 SVGAGI. DNA of the CDR3: TGTGCCAGCAGTTACGACGGACTAGCCAAAAACATTCAGTACTTC. As protein: CASSYDGLAKNIQYF.

This chain uses TRBV7-2 with TRBJ2-2; 10 positions agree with TRBD2. Germline values: CDR1 SGHTA, CDR2 FQGNSA. This CDR3 comprises 17 residues. V trimming: 1 base; J trimming: 7 bases; junction bases outside the gene matches: 9. In DNA form, the CDR3 reads TGTGCCAGCAGCTTAGTGGCTAGCGGGAGAAGTAACGGGGAGCTGTTTTTT. Encoded protein: CASSLVASGRSNGELFF. Combining the CDR3 with reference TRBV7-2 and TRBJ2-2 gives the whole variable domain GAGVSQSPSNKVTEKGKDVELRCDPISGHTALYWYRQSLGQGLEFLIYFQGNSAPDKSGLPSDRFSAERTGGSVSTLTIQRTQQEDSAVYLCASSLVASGRSNGELFFGEGSRLTVL.

This clonotype has only a few counts. This chain connects TRBV7-8 to TRBJ2-7; no clear D. V shed 2 bases and J shed 2 bases, with 7 bases lying between them. CDR1 and CDR2 (germline): SGHVS, FQNEAQ. The CDR3 covers 13 residues. The chain's CDR3 is CASSLHSTYEQYF. In DNA, the CDR3 is TGTGCCAGCAGCTTACACAGCACCTACGAGCAGTACTTC.

There are a few counts of this clonotype. The chain joins TRBV12-3 or TRBV12-4 to TRBJ1-1; TRBD1 might be the D (5 bases). The CDR3 consists of 13 residues. V lost 6 bases, J lost 5 bases, and 13 bases lay in between. In DNA, the CDR3 is TGTGCCAGCAGAATGGGGCGAAGGACTGAAGCTTTCTTT. Protein sequence: CASRMGRRTEAFF.

This clonotype has at least ten counts. V usage is TRBV7-9 and J usage is TRBJ1-4; 12 bases fit TRBD1. With V trimmed by 5 bases and J by 3 bases, 4 bases remained unmatched. Germline CDR1 is SEHNR and CDR2 is FQNEAQ (reference sequence). The CDR3 contains 16 residues. CDR3 sequence reads: CASSGTGGRSNEKLFF. In DNA, the CDR3 is TGTGCCAGCAGCGGGACAGGGGGCCGATCTAATGAAAAACTGTTTTTT.

This clonotype was counted at least ten times. The CDR3 spells CASSFRAGGTGELFF. In DNA form, the CDR3 reads TGTGCCAGCAGTTTCCGGGCTGGTGGCACCGGGGAGCTGTTTTTT. The gene calls are TRBV12-3 or TRBV12-4 and TRBJ2-2; no clear D gene. The V gene lost 3 bases and the J gene lost 4 bases, with 12 bases spanning the gap. The CDR3 has 15 amino acids.

V is TRBV13 and J is TRBJ2-7; 9 bases align to TRBD1. The V gene end was trimmed by 5 bases and the J gene end by 5 bases; junction bases not matched to a gene: 7. The germline CDR1 and CDR2 sequences are PRHDT and FYEKMQ (reference sequence). The CDR3 has 14 residues. CDR3 protein: CASSHGTGSDEQYF. CDR3 in DNA: TGTGCCAGCAGCCACGGGACAGGGTCAGACGAGCAGTACTTC. The full variable domain, in which reference TRBV13 and TRBJ2-7 provide the parts outside the CDR3, is AAGVIQSPRHLIKEKRETATLKCYPIPRHDTVYWYQQGPGQDPQFLISFYEKMQSDKGSIPDRFSAQQFSDYHSELNMSSLELGDSALYFCASSHGTGSDEQYFGPGTRLTVT.

This clonotype was observed many times. J is TRBJ1-6 and V is TRBV10-2; TRBD1 agrees at 7 bases. The V gene end was trimmed by 1 base and the J gene end by 7 bases; junction bases not matched to a gene: 7. This CDR3 region has 16 residues. Germline lookup yields CDR1 WSHSY and CDR2 SAAADI. The chain's CDR3 is CASSEWRAGGNSPLHF. In DNA, the CDR3 is TGCGCCAGCAGTGAGTGGAGGGCAGGGGGGAATTCACCCCTCCACTTT.

V usage is TRBV19 and J usage is TRBJ1-4; D perhaps matches TRBD1 (5 bases). The CDR3 length is 15 residues. In germline, CDR1 is LNHDA, CDR2 SQIVND (reference sequence). V lost 5 bases to trimming and J lost 4 bases, with 14 bases between them. The CDR3 loop is CASSPRDGSNEKLFF. CDR3 bases: TGTGCCAGTAGTCCTCGGGACGGAAGTAATGAAAAACTGTTTTTT.

There are many counts of this clonotype. V gene TRBV12-3 or TRBV12-4 combines with J gene TRBJ2-1, with 7 positions matching TRBD2. Unmatched junction bases numbered 9, after V lost 3 bases and J lost 7 bases. The CDR3 sequence is 15 residues long. DNA for the CDR3: TGTGCCAGCAGTTTGTTGGTAGCGGGCAGAAATGAGCAGTTCTTC. This translates into CASSLLVAGRNEQFF.

In its sample, this clonotype was seen a few times. The chain uses TRBV5-1 and TRBJ2-1, with TRBD1 matching over 11 bases. Germline V gene lookup returns CDR1 SGHRS and CDR2 YFSETQ. Unmatched junction bases numbered 7, after V lost 0 bases and J lost 8 bases. This CDR3 contains 16 residues. The DNA of the CDR3 is TGCGCCAGCAGCTTGGCAGGACAGGGGGCATGGGATGAGCAGTTCTTC. Translated: CASSLAGQGAWDEQFF.

This clonotype was detected many times. The chain combines TRBV12-3 or TRBV12-4 with TRBJ2-5; 11 nucleotides align to TRBD1. The CDR3 sequence is 14 residues long. V dropped 4 bases and J dropped 4; count of bases not matched to a gene: 2. The CDR3 loop is CASSWTGGRETQYF. The CDR3 nucleotides read TGTGCCAGCAGTTGGACAGGGGGCCGAGAGACCCAGTACTTC.

This clonotype was seen a handful of times. J is TRBJ1-1 and V is TRBV20-1; TRBD1 might be the D (5 bases). This CDR3 region has 14 residues. The V gene's germline CDR1 is DFQATT and CDR2 SNEGSKA (reference sequence). V was trimmed by 6 bases and J by 0 bases, leaving 14 bases between them. DNA for the CDR3: TGCAGTGCGGGGGGACGGACATTGAACACTGAAGCTTTCTTT. Protein: CSAGGRTLNTEAFF.

This clonotype was picked up many times. The chain has TRBV27 and TRBJ1-1; D possibly corresponds to TRBD1 (6 bases). There are 12 residues in the CDR3. Trimming pared 3 bases from V and 10 bases from J, leaving 12 bases between. Germline CDR1 is MNHEY and CDR2 is SMNVEV (reference sequence). The CDR3 DNA sequence: TGTGCCAGCAGTTTGCCCCAGGGGCCAGCTTTCTTT. Encoded protein: CASSLPQGPAFF.

This clonotype was counted between two and nine times. This chain links TRBV9 with TRBJ2-1, with 10 bases fitting TRBD2. The germline CDR1 and CDR2 sequences are SGDLS and YYNGEE. V gave up 0 bases and J gave up 5 bases; unmatched junction bases: 2. This CDR3 contains 15 residues. The CDR3 bases are TGTGCCAGCAGCGTAGGAGCGGGAGGGCACAATGAGCAGTTCTTC. Residues: CASSVGAGGHNEQFF.

This chain uses TRBV10-3 with TRBJ2-7; the D is unclear. This CDR3 has 14 amino acids. In germline, CDR1 is ENHRY, CDR2 SYGVKD. Trimming took 3 bases from V and 2 from J, leaving 11 bases between them. CDR3 region: CAISESANTYEQYV. The CDR3 nucleotides read TGTGCCATCAGTGAATCTGCGAACACCTACGAGCAGTACGTC.

This clonotype has only a few counts. The chain joins TRBV5-8 to TRBJ2-1; D unresolved. Trimming took 1 base from V and 2 from J, leaving 13 bases between them. The germline CDR1 and CDR2 sequences are SGHTS and YDEGEE. CDR3 length: 16 residues. The CDR3 sequence is CASSLKLTSTYNEQFF. CDR3 nucleotides: TGTGCCAGCAGCTTGAAACTGACCTCCACCTACAATGAGCAGTTCTTC.

The sample holds many counts of this clonotype. The rearrangement uses TRBV16 and TRBJ2-3; TRBD2 agrees at 10 bases. Per the germline V gene, CDR1 is KGHSY and CDR2 is FQNENV. V shed 0 bases, J shed 1 base, and the junction held 1 base outside the gene matches. This CDR3 is built from 16 residues. In DNA form, the CDR3 reads TGTGCCAGCAGCCAATCTCTAGCGGGAGGCACAGATACGCAGTATTTT. Translated, it gives CASSQSLAGGTDTQYF.

This clonotype was detected many times. The gene calls are TRBV6-5 and TRBJ2-7; weak D call: TRBD1 (5 bases). Germline V gene sequence: CDR1 MNHEY, CDR2 SVGAGI. The CDR3 runs to 16 residues. V lost 0 bases to trimming and J lost 1 base, with 13 bases between them. CDR3 nucleotide sequence: TGTGCCAGCAGTTACTCACTGACAGATAAGTCCTACGAGCAGTACTTC. Its protein product is CASSYSLTDKSYEQYF.

This clonotype was seen at least ten times. The CDR3 DNA reads TGTGCCAGCAGTTTTCATGGGGGGACCGGGGAGCTGTTTTTT. Translation: CASSFHGGTGELFF. The chain couples TRBV12-3 or TRBV12-4 to TRBJ2-2, with D perhaps matching TRBD2 (6 bases). The CDR3 is 14 amino acids. V was pared by 3 bases and J by 5 bases, with 10 bases between.

The table lists this clonotype with a few counts. The chain is built from TRBV29-1 and TRBJ2-5; D may be TRBD2 (6 bases). The germline V gene encodes CDR1 SQVTM and CDR2 ANQGSEA. This CDR3 is 13 amino acids long. V lost 6 bases and J 5 bases, leaving 16 bases between the germline ends. The CDR3 loop is CSVAWEATETQYF. Here the CDR3 DNA reads TGCAGCGTCGCCTGGGAGGCTACGGAGACCCAGTACTTC.

Ten or more counts support this clonotype. The chain recombines TRBV12-3 or TRBV12-4 with TRBJ2-1; 9 bases match TRBD2. There are 15 residues in the CDR3. V gave up 3 bases and J gave up 8 bases; unmatched junction bases: 8. CDR3 loop: CASSFWREGRDEQFF. The CDR3 DNA follows: TGTGCCAGCAGTTTTTGGCGGGAGGGCCGCGATGAGCAGTTCTTC.

CDR3: CASSTYPPREFHTGELFF. The CDR3 DNA follows: TGTGCCAGCAGCACTTACCCCCCCCGGGAGTTCCACACCGGGGAGCTGTTTTTT. V is TRBV11-2 and J is TRBJ2-2, with D tentatively TRBD2 (6 bases). Trimming took off 5 bases at V and 3 bases at J, with 22 bases between the two ends. The CDR3 sequence is 18 residues long. CDR1 SGHAT and CDR2 FQNNGV come from the germline V gene.

The CDR3, as DNA: TGTGCCAGCATGTCTAGCAGTACTAGCACAGATACGCAGTATTTT. Translating it yields CASMSSSTSTDTQYF. This chain joins TRBV6-1 and TRBJ2-3; D possibly corresponds to TRBD2 (5 bases). CDR3 length: 15 amino acids. Trimming left V 7 bases short and J 0 bases short, with 14 bases between. CDR1 is MNHNS, CDR2 SASEGT, per germline.